The rows below give T cell receptor beta chains drawn from one sample of a study of regulatory T cells in long-lasting Graves disease. One entry per CDR3 protein, called by TCRdb with MiXCR from the multiplex PCR reads. This table holds around 430,000 distinct CDR3 sequences, 22% found once. The specimen was peripheral blood mononuclear cells (PBMCs), collected when the disease was refractory, from a patient treated with antithyroid drugs. Receptors originate from a female donor with Graves disease. The CDR3 runs from the conserved cysteine through the conserved F or W.

V gene,J gene,CDR3 protein
TRBV9,TRBJ1-5,CASSAGLNQPQHF
TRBV7-8,TRBJ1-2,CASSPWDRNYGYTF
TRBV6-1,TRBJ1-2,CASSTVLYGYTF
TRBV7-7,TRBJ1-2,CASSLDQTATINYGYTF
TRBV20-1,TRBJ1-5,CSASGQRNQPQHF
TRBV6-5,TRBJ1-6,CASSYYRGLNSPLHF
TRBV7-2,TRBJ1-1,CASSFVRAEAFF
TRBV7-2,TRBJ2-2,CASSKGLAGGRGGELFF
TRBV28,TRBJ1-6,CASSIGQLNSPLHF
TRBV2,TRBJ1-5,CASSDSGMGNQPQHF
TRBV28,TRBJ1-2,CASRPGPRYGYTF
TRBV12-3/TRBV12-4,TRBJ2-1,CASSLDRGGTTGPPNEQFF
TRBV3-1,TRBJ2-7,CASSKLGGEQYF
TRBV20-1,TRBJ2-5,CSASFNQETQYF
TRBV6-4,TRBJ1-5,CASSRISNQPQHF
TRBV4-3,TRBJ1-2,CASSQDFGTGGLYGYTF